This is a list of T cell receptor beta chains from one sample in a study of CD8+CD57+ T cells in acquired aplastic anemia. One entry per CDR3 protein results from TCRdb running MiXCR on the reads. This sample has 200,000 or so distinct CDR3 sequences, with just under 50% found just once. Sequencing used sorted CD4+, CD8+, or CD8+CD57+ T cells (not recorded which) from PBMCs. These receptors all stem from a human donor with aplastic anemia. CDR3s include the opening cysteine and the closing phenylalanine or tryptophan.

CDR3 length	V gene	CDR3 protein
13	TRBV20-1	CSAELAGTDTQYF
13	TRBV20-1	CSILPGGTDTQYF
12	TRBV20-1	CSAPSQQETQYF
11	TRBV20-1	CSAPGIQPQHF
14	TRBV7-9	CASSVGPLGDTIYF
12	TRBV30	CAWQRSNTEAFF
11	TRBV20-1	CSAWEGETQYF
15	TRBV20-1	CSASLGGKRTDTQYF
16	TRBV24-1	CATSRRAGAGTGELFF
13	TRBV5-1	CASGSTGIRDYTF
16	TRBV9	CASSGRDSSTYNEQFF
13	TRBV10-3	CAIRSTDTYEQYF
13	TRBV2	CASSGTGPCGYTF
16	TRBV20-1	CSARFRDQISYNEQFF
13	TRBV20-1	CSAASYGNTEAFF
16	TRBV5-1	CASSLEFTRNHSPLHF
13	TRBV4-2	CASSPGRYYEQYF
13	TRBV19	CASNRGRLDEQYF
14	TRBV15	CATSPGQGYNEQFF
11	TRBV30	CAWRGRETQYF
16	TRBV6-5	CASSYSVSSGRETQYF
10	TRBV29-1	CSGRNTEAFF
16	TRBV10-3	CAISAGLGGGTDTQYF
15	TRBV7-9	CVSSYRQGSGNTIYF
12	TRBV19	CASWGQGYGYTF
14	TRBV7-2	CASTSTAGNQPQHF
16	TRBV11-1	CASSSGTSGGDGELFF
15	TRBV15	CATTYRTSFGETQYF
14	TRBV6-1	CASSRPSANNEQFF
12	TRBV29-1	CSVSDRLETQYF
16	TRBV5-1	CASSFQGQGIDNEQFF
13	TRBV19	CASELQGGNEQYF
14	TRBV2	CASSGTSGGGELFF
15	TRBV19	CASRDIGGGNQPQHF
12	TRBV2	CANTGGRYEQYF
15	TRBV9	CASSARQGARSPLHF
12	TRBV29-1	CSVSEAFREQFF
15	TRBV10-3	CAINAGGSGALKQYF
14	TRBV2	CASSVGGSGETQYF
14	TRBV29-1	CSVGQVGGTSSQFF
14	TRBV20-1	CSALPSATNEKLFF
15	TRBV11-1	CASSPRRGSTDTQYF
14	TRBV2	CASKSGLGQETQYF
15	TRBV14	CASSPSSIGTDTQYF
16	TRBV28	CASSLNGWLERTEAFF
15	TRBV7-3	CASSLDGLTYNEQFF
13	TRBV10-3	CAIRAGGTDTQYF
14	TRBV7-9	CASSKQGSNQPQHF
16	TRBV20-1	CSANGLAGQRLDEQYF